This T cell receptor beta chain originates from a study of cytomegalovirus exposure and HLA in healthy donors. Study results and caveats: Apparent HLA restriction characterized most CMV-associated TCR beta chains in a later analysis. One cluster of highly shared sequence variants probably arose as a sequencing artifact. The authors enumerated 164 TCR beta chains as linked to cytomegalovirus.

Remarks on this clone: Its antigen is undetermined.

CDR1 and CDR2 from the germline V gene are MDHEN and SYDVKM. V was clipped by 1 base and J by 5 bases, with 9 bases between them. This CDR3 region has 13 residues. Primers included in the PCR were 60 Vbeta and 13 Jbeta primers. In the authors' workflow: Some 11 million of the roughly 80 million unique TCR beta chains counted in a later analysis were shared. Some clones are missing from TCRdb's copy, which holds only in-frame ones; the method was immunoSEQ multiplex PCR. The D gene and trimming were derived from the DNA, and the V and J assignments and clone size from that table. The table records 250,000 to 350,000 clones, 75% to 90% of them present only once.

The sequencing sample was made of PBMCs. This sequence originates from a man aged 35 to 55 in good health and CMV-seropositive. The chain uses TRBV28 and TRBJ2-7; weak D call: TRBD2 (6 bases). CDR3 nucleotide sequence: TGTGCCAGCAGTTTATTACTAGCACACGAGCAGTACTTC. It codes for CASSLLLAHEQYF. Full variable domain (remainder filled in from reference TRBV28 and TRBJ2-7): DVKVTQSSRYLVKRTGEKVFLECVQDMDHENMFWYRQDPGLGLRLIYFSYDVKMKEKGDIPEGYSVSREKKERFSLILESASTNQTSMYLCASSLLLAHEQYFGPGTRLTVT.